The T cell receptor (beta chain) described here comes from a study of T cell responses to AZD1222 COVID-19 vaccine. Sequencing was performed with immunoSEQ multiplex PCR; in TCRdb, only in-frame clones are kept and a portion is missing. The data show more than 150,000 clones, just over 90% seen once. The CDR3 spans 14 residues. CDR1 is KGHDR and CDR2 is SFDVKD in the germline V gene. Trimming removed 7 bases at V and 1 base at J, with 9 bases between. J is TRBJ2-2 and V is TRBV24-1, with a tentative D call TRBD1 (6 bases). The clonotype was recovered from an adult who received the AZD1222 COVID-19 vaccine. Sample: peripheral blood, taken 28 days after the second AZD1222 dose. The CDR3 loop reads CATRGAGNTGELFF. CDR3 in DNA: TGTGCCACCAGGGGGGCAGGGAACACCGGGGAGCTGTTTTTT.